The 8 T cell receptor beta chains in this list originate from one sample, sequenced in a study of blood T cell repertoires in COVID-19. Libraries were prepared by immunoSEQ multiplex PCR; TCRdb keeps only in-frame clonotypes and omits some of them. The sample lists approximately 110,000 clones, roughly nine tenths occurring once. Sequenced sample: peripheral blood. The receptors shown here come from a woman older than 75 with acute or convalescent COVID-19.

The J gene is TRBJ1-6, the V gene TRBV19, with D tentatively TRBD1 (6 bases). V gave up 3 bases and J gave up 9 bases, with 15 bases separating them. The length of the CDR3 is 15 residues. Germline lookup yields CDR1 LNHDA and CDR2 SQIVND (reference sequence). The CDR3 loop is CASSMQGTGSSPLHF. CDR3 nucleotides: TGTGCCAGTAGTATGCAGGGAACAGGGAGTTCACCCCTCCACTTT.

The chain combines TRBV2 with TRBJ2-5; possible D gene TRBD2, 7 bases. This CDR3 is 13 amino acids long. V lost 7 bases and J lost 4, with 13 bases in between. Germline CDR1 is SNHLY and CDR2 is FYNNEI. CDR3 DNA: TGTGCCAGCATGGGGGGGCGAGGAGAGACCCAGTACTTC. Encoded protein: CASMGGRGETQYF. Full variable domain (remainder filled in from reference TRBV2 and TRBJ2-5): EPEVTQTPSHQVTQMGQEVILRCVPISNHLYFYWYRQILGQKVEFLVSFYNNEISEKSEIFDDQFSVERPDGSNFTLKIRSTKLEDSAMYFCASMGGRGETQYFGPGTRLLVL.

V usage is TRBV19 and J usage is TRBJ2-7, with TRBD1 matching 8 bases. CDR1 and CDR2 from the germline V gene are LNHDA and SQIVND (reference sequence). Trimming cost V 5 bases and J 2 bases; bases outside gene matches: 5. The CDR3 totals 14 residues. CDR3 in amino acids: CASSPQGQAYEQYF. In nucleotides, the CDR3 is TGTGCCAGTAGTCCCCAGGGACAGGCCTACGAGCAGTACTTC.

This sequence joins TRBV10-3 and TRBJ2-3; tentative D call: TRBD1 (6 bases). This CDR3 has 13 residues. From germline, CDR1 is ENHRY and CDR2 SYGVKD. V lost 7 bases and J lost 2, with 10 bases in between. The CDR3: CAINGQSTDTQYF. The CDR3 DNA is TGTGCCATCAACGGACAGTCCACAGATACGCAGTATTTT.

The chain uses TRBV6-5 and TRBJ2-7; the match to TRBD1 covers 10 bases. There are 15 residues in the CDR3. V was clipped by 4 bases and J by 2 bases; unmatched bases: 5. Germline V CDR1 and CDR2: MNHEY, SVGAGI. CDR3 DNA sequence: TGTGCCAGCAGTTCCCCGGGACAGGGGACCTACGAGCAGTACTTC. It specifies CASSSPGQGTYEQYF.

The gene calls are TRBV6-5 and TRBJ1-1; possible D gene TRBD1, 6 bases. Germline loops: CDR1 MNHEY, CDR2 SVGAGI. Trimming left V 6 bases short and J 4 bases short, with 18 bases between. The CDR3 covers 15 residues. CDR3: CASSKLSGGPTEAFF. Written as DNA, the CDR3 is TGTGCCAGCAGCAAATTGTCCGGGGGGCCCACTGAAGCTTTCTTT.

This sequence joins TRBV15 and TRBJ1-4, with 10 bases lining up with TRBD1. Per germline, CDR1 LNHNV and CDR2 YYDKDF (reference sequence). The CDR3 has 13 amino acids. Losses at the gene ends were 8 bases for V and 6 bases for J; bases not matched to a gene: 3. The CDR3 DNA reads TGTGCCACCGCCGGGACAGGGGATGAAAAACTGTTTTTT. Translated, it gives CATAGTGDEKLFF.

The chain joins TRBV5-1 to TRBJ2-7; 7 bases are shared with TRBD2. V dropped 0 bases and J dropped 2; count of bases not matched to a gene: 5. Germline V gene data show CDR1 as SGHRS and CDR2 as YFSETQ. CDR3 length: 15 amino acids. This CDR3 reads CASSLANGGTYEQYF. The CDR3 DNA reads as TGCGCCAGCAGCTTGGCTAACGGGGGGACCTACGAGCAGTACTTC.